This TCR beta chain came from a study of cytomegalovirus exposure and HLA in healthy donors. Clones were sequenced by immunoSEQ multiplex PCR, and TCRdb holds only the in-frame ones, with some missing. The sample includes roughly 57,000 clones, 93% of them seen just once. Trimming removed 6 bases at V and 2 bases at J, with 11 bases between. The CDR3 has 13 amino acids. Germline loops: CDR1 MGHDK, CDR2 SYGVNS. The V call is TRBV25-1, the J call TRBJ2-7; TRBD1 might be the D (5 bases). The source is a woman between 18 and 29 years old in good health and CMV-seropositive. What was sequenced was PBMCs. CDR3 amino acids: CASRGQAAYEQYF. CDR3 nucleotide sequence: TGTGCCAGCAGGGGGCAGGCGGCCTACGAGCAGTACTTC.